Listed below are T cell receptor beta chains from one sample, sequenced in a study of T-cell reconstitution after alpha-beta-depleted transplantation in children. Via MiXCR, TCRdb re-called the PCR reads, giving one row per CDR3 protein. The data contain about 600,000 distinct CDR3 sequences, roughly 13% of them singletons. The sample consisted of PBMCs, mostly from graft donor cells, taken 360 days after TCRalphabeta/CD19-depleted stem cell transplant. The receptors derive from a male patient between 5 and 17 years old who had a stem cell transplant for acute myeloid leukemia, so the T cells may come from the graft donor. Each CDR3 is given without its conserved first and last residue. A D gene is named only where the DNA matches it firmly.

d_gene: -
v_gene: TRBV5-1
j_gene: TRBJ2-7
CDR3aa: ASSLGPKYEQY

d_gene: TRBD1
v_gene: TRBV7-8
j_gene: TRBJ2-7
CDR3aa: ASSLAHSTGGVTYEQY

d_gene: TRBD2
v_gene: TRBV27
j_gene: TRBJ2-7
CDR3aa: ASRAGGPYEQY

d_gene: TRBD2
v_gene: TRBV11-2
j_gene: TRBJ2-5
CDR3aa: ASSPPLWLAGGIGTQY

d_gene: TRBD1
v_gene: TRBV28
j_gene: TRBJ2-7
CDR3aa: ASSSTDSFGDRAYEQY

d_gene: -
v_gene: TRBV15
j_gene: TRBJ2-7
CDR3aa: ATSRERGQYEQY

d_gene: -
v_gene: TRBV18
j_gene: TRBJ2-1
CDR3aa: ASSPVVQQVYNEQF

d_gene: TRBD1
v_gene: TRBV7-9
j_gene: TRBJ1-3
CDR3aa: ASSLYGQGHGNTIY

d_gene: -
v_gene: TRBV7-9
j_gene: TRBJ2-6
CDR3aa: ASSLEVSSGANVLT

d_gene: -
v_gene: TRBV7-3
j_gene: TRBJ2-5
CDR3aa: ASSSGSIGETQY

d_gene: TRBD2
v_gene: TRBV12-3/TRBV12-4
j_gene: TRBJ2-1
CDR3aa: ASSPIAGGWGREQF

d_gene: -
v_gene: TRBV5-1
j_gene: TRBJ1-6
CDR3aa: ASSLETPAGSSPLH

d_gene: TRBD1
v_gene: TRBV28
j_gene: TRBJ2-7
CDR3aa: ASSTNVGQGLYEQY

d_gene: -
v_gene: TRBV28
j_gene: TRBJ1-4
CDR3aa: ASSLNGNEKLF

d_gene: TRBD1
v_gene: TRBV7-2
j_gene: TRBJ2-5
CDR3aa: ASSPIDRGGTQY

d_gene: TRBD2
v_gene: TRBV20-1
j_gene: TRBJ2-3
CDR3aa: SAIVPGGPLSTDTQY

d_gene: -
v_gene: TRBV18
j_gene: TRBJ2-7
CDR3aa: ASSPPWNSYEQY

d_gene: TRBD2
v_gene: TRBV5-1
j_gene: TRBJ2-3
CDR3aa: ASSAGTSGRPDTQY

d_gene: TRBD2
v_gene: TRBV11-1
j_gene: TRBJ2-1
CDR3aa: ASSSKFTSGRGSSYNEQF

d_gene: -
v_gene: TRBV27
j_gene: TRBJ2-3
CDR3aa: ASSLGPRDINFADTQY

d_gene: -
v_gene: TRBV18
j_gene: TRBJ2-7
CDR3aa: ASSPPLGRRQWGSYEQY

d_gene: TRBD2
v_gene: TRBV28
j_gene: TRBJ2-7
CDR3aa: ASSPGLAGGSYLYEQY

d_gene: -
v_gene: TRBV27
j_gene: TRBJ2-3
CDR3aa: ASSFGRLADTQY

d_gene: -
v_gene: TRBV29-1
j_gene: TRBJ2-7
CDR3aa: SVASTGGEQY

d_gene: -
v_gene: TRBV9
j_gene: TRBJ2-5
CDR3aa: ASSVGGEGAQY

d_gene: TRBD2
v_gene: TRBV6-2/TRBV6-3
j_gene: TRBJ2-1
CDR3aa: ASSYPPGLAGNGSYNEQF

d_gene: TRBD2
v_gene: TRBV25-1
j_gene: TRBJ2-1
CDR3aa: ASSGLAGWGASYNEQF

d_gene: TRBD1
v_gene: TRBV30
j_gene: TRBJ2-7
CDR3aa: AWSVGQGYEQY

d_gene: -
v_gene: TRBV29-1
j_gene: TRBJ2-7
CDR3aa: SVEARNDPGHSYEQY

d_gene: TRBD2
v_gene: TRBV20-1
j_gene: TRBJ2-1
CDR3aa: SAGTSSYNEQF

d_gene: TRBD2
v_gene: TRBV28
j_gene: TRBJ2-1
CDR3aa: ASSLGLAGDEQF

d_gene: -
v_gene: TRBV20-1
j_gene: TRBJ2-1
CDR3aa: SVGTSYNEQF

d_gene: -
v_gene: TRBV10-3
j_gene: TRBJ2-5
CDR3aa: AISDPSLWGAETQY

d_gene: -
v_gene: TRBV27
j_gene: TRBJ2-5
CDR3aa: ASSRGTSLIPPETQY

d_gene: TRBD1
v_gene: TRBV7-2
j_gene: TRBJ2-1
CDR3aa: ASSLEGQGPYNEQF

d_gene: TRBD1
v_gene: TRBV29-1
j_gene: TRBJ2-7
CDR3aa: SVEQGQGADPYEQY

d_gene: -
v_gene: TRBV5-1
j_gene: TRBJ2-5
CDR3aa: ASSLGQPPETQY

d_gene: -
v_gene: TRBV4-2
j_gene: TRBJ2-5
CDR3aa: ASSQDGGGNQETQY

d_gene: -
v_gene: TRBV6-4
j_gene: TRBJ2-7
CDR3aa: ASSGFPRLSYEQY

d_gene: TRBD1
v_gene: TRBV9
j_gene: TRBJ1-3
CDR3aa: ASSVEAGGRSGNTIY

d_gene: TRBD1
v_gene: TRBV12-3/TRBV12-4
j_gene: TRBJ2-7
CDR3aa: ASTPRTGGYEQY

d_gene: -
v_gene: TRBV5-1
j_gene: TRBJ2-3
CDR3aa: ASKDFQGAADTQY

d_gene: TRBD2
v_gene: TRBV7-3
j_gene: TRBJ2-5
CDR3aa: ASSYQGLAEETQY

d_gene: -
v_gene: TRBV7-6
j_gene: TRBJ2-5
CDR3aa: ASSLEGGYGETQY

d_gene: -
v_gene: TRBV12-3/TRBV12-4
j_gene: TRBJ2-7
CDR3aa: ASSAAGVHYEQY

d_gene: -
v_gene: TRBV5-6
j_gene: TRBJ2-3
CDR3aa: ASSLGSVGASTDTQY

d_gene: TRBD1
v_gene: TRBV29-1
j_gene: TRBJ2-7
CDR3aa: SQGQGSSYEQY

d_gene: TRBD1
v_gene: TRBV7-6
j_gene: TRBJ2-1
CDR3aa: ASSPIARTGGSNEQF

d_gene: TRBD1
v_gene: TRBV7-9
j_gene: TRBJ1-5
CDR3aa: ASSPGTDNQPQH

d_gene: TRBD1
v_gene: TRBV4-3
j_gene: TRBJ2-7
CDR3aa: ASSQEGTVTYEQY